This TCR beta chain was recovered during a study of human T cells and chemical hapten exposure. Study information: The patch tests put 0.01% DPC on the skin of the upper back and were read 6 days later.

MiXCR, applied by TCRdb to the RACE reads, yields one record per CDR3 protein. Seen here are approximately 350,000 distinct CDR3 sequences, about 6% observed once, and the top ten hold around 5.8%. Documented time point: patch test 2, 6 weeks after DPC sensitization. Stated treatment: therapeutic diphenylcyclopropenone sensitization with weekly scalp DPC. V lost 1 base and J lost 6, with 11 bases in between. This CDR3 has 14 amino acids. In germline, CDR1 is MNHEY, CDR2 SVGEGT. The sequences come from whole blood, collected in connection with sensitization to the hapten diphenylcyclopropenone (DPC). The clonotype was recovered from a woman between 18 and 29 years old with alopecia areata. Some clones in this sample may be carry-over from other donors' samples. The V call is TRBV6-2 or TRBV6-3, the J call TRBJ2-3; D is undetermined. CDR3 loop: CASSYYNGRDTQYF. The DNA for the CDR3 is TGTGCCAGCAGTTACTACAACGGTAGGGATACGCAGTATTTT.